The 21 T cell receptor beta chains presented below share a single source sample, sequenced in a study of T cells in Graves' hyperthyroidism and ophthalmopathy. Researchers took RNA transcripts and amplified the TCR beta CDR3 regions from them. Researchers ran a first-round RT-PCR on the TCR CDR3 using the HTBI primer set. TCRdb called the multiplex PCR reads again in MiXCR, with one record for every CDR3 protein. Of 300,000 to 450,000 distinct CDR3 sequences in the sample, 17% were seen once. Sequencing was done on a sample of blood. The receptors come from a woman aged 25 to 45 with Graves' hyperthyroidism that later progressed to Graves' ophthalmopathy.

CDR3 sequence: CASSSMTSGEQETQYF. The DNA for the CDR3 is TGTGCCAGCAGCTCGATGACTAGCGGGGAGCAAGAGACCCAGTACTTC. The chain employs TRBV11-3 and TRBJ2-5, with TRBD2 matching over 11 bases. V lost 4 bases and J lost 2; bases outside the gene matches: 6. Germline CDR1 and CDR2: SGHNT and YENEEA. The CDR3 extends over 16 amino acids.

Ten or more counts support this clonotype. The chain uses TRBV20-1 and TRBJ2-7, with D unclear. V gave up 0 bases and J gave up 3 bases, with 9 bases separating them. This CDR3 has 13 amino acids. In germline, CDR1 is DFQATT, CDR2 SNEGSKA (reference sequence). CDR3 DNA sequence: TGCAGTGCTAGAGATCACAGAGTCTACGAGCAGTACTTC. Translated, it gives CSARDHRVYEQYF.

Notes on this clonotype: This clone may be a read error of a much larger clone one base away. The chain is built from TRBV28 and TRBJ1-6, with a tentative D call TRBD1 (5 bases). This CDR3 has 15 amino acids. Germline V lookup: CDR1 MDHEN, CDR2 SYDVKM. CDR3 sequence reads: CASSFGQGNNSALHF. Here the CDR3 DNA reads TGTGCCAGCAGTTTTGGGCAGGGAAATAATTCAGCCCTCCACTTT.

Ten or more counts support this clonotype. The V and J genes are TRBV2 and TRBJ1-4; TRBD1 is a possible D gene (5 bases). CDR1 SNHLY and CDR2 FYNNEI come from the germline V gene. CDR3 length: 17 residues. Trimming removed 4 bases at V and 0 bases at J, with 15 bases between. The CDR3 bases are TGTGCCAGCAGTGGACTCCTGGGGACGTCAACTAATGAAAAACTGTTTTTT. Translation: CASSGLLGTSTNEKLFF.

This clonotype turned up a few times. This chain links TRBV5-4 with TRBJ2-5; 8 bases are shared with TRBD2. Looked up from germline, CDR1 is SGHNT and CDR2 is YYREEE (reference sequence). This CDR3 contains 15 residues. The junction had 5 bases not matched to a gene; V was cut back by 0 bases and J by 4 bases. The CDR3 spells CASSLEGTRGETQYF. The CDR3 DNA follows: TGTGCCAGCAGCTTGGAGGGGACTAGGGGAGAGACCCAGTACTTC.

In its sample, this clonotype was seen many times. This chain joins TRBV19 and TRBJ1-1, with 7 bases that match TRBD1. J was trimmed by 0 bases and V by 4 bases; bases with no gene match: 8. The CDR3 is 16 amino acids. Germline lookup yields CDR1 LNHDA and CDR2 SQIVND (reference sequence). DNA of the CDR3: TGTGCCAGTAGTAGGACAGGTGATTACATGAACACTGAAGCTTTCTTT. It codes for CASSRTGDYMNTEAFF.

At least ten counts were recorded for this clonotype. The chain couples TRBV5-1 to TRBJ1-1; the D gene is possibly TRBD1 (6 bases). Germline V CDR1 and CDR2: SGHRS, YFSETQ. This CDR3 comprises 15 residues. V lost 2 bases and J 0 bases, leaving 11 bases between the germline ends. The CDR3, as DNA: TGCGCCAGCAGCTTTGGCCAGGGGATGAACACTGAAGCTTTCTTT. This encodes CASSFGQGMNTEAFF. Combining the CDR3 with reference TRBV5-1 and TRBJ1-1 gives the whole variable domain KAGVTQTPRYLIKTRGQQVTLSCSPISGHRSVSWYQQTPGQGLQFLFEYFSETQRNKGNFPGRFSGRQFSNSRSEMNVSTLELGDSALYLCASSFGQGMNTEAFFGQGTRLTVV.

This clonotype has ten or more counts. The chain links TRBV11-2 to TRBJ2-7; D is undetermined. The CDR3 is 13 residues long. V was clipped by 0 bases and J by 3 bases, with 6 bases between them. CDR1 and CDR2 (germline): SGHAT, FQNNGV. CDR3 sequence: CASSLDVGYEQYF. The CDR3 bases are TGTGCCAGCAGCTTAGATGTGGGCTACGAGCAGTACTTC. The full variable domain, completed using reference TRBV11-2 and TRBJ2-7, is EAGVAQSPRYKIIEKRQSVAFWCNPISGHATLYWYQQILGQGPKLLIQFQNNGVVDDSQLPKDRFSAERLKGVDSTLKIQPAKLEDSAVYLCASSLDVGYEQYFGPGTRLTVT.

This clonotype turned up a few times. This chain connects TRBV6-1 to TRBJ1-1, with D perhaps matching TRBD1 (5 bases). CDR1 is MNHNS, CDR2 SASEGT, per germline. The CDR3 totals 13 residues. The V end was cut by 5 bases, the J end by 1 base, with 8 bases between. The CDR3 sequence is CASSNQGNTEAFF. The DNA for the CDR3 is TGTGCCAGCAGTAACCAGGGGAACACTGAAGCTTTCTTT.

The chain employs TRBV11-2 and TRBJ2-5, with 14 bases identical to TRBD2. The CDR3 runs to 19 residues. Germline-derived CDR1 and CDR2 are SGHAT and FQNNGV. V was pared by 5 bases and J by 4 bases, with 15 bases of the junction left unmatched. In nucleotides, the CDR3 is TGTGCCAGCAGCCCGGGGACTAGCGGGAGAGGGATTACGGGAGAGACCCAGTACTTC. Its protein product is CASSPGTSGRGITGETQYF.

The sample holds many counts of this clonotype. This rearrangement joins TRBV28 to TRBJ1-2; tentative D call: TRBD1 (6 bases). With 3 bases removed from V and 6 bases from J, the gap between germline ends came to 11 bases. Germline V lookup: CDR1 MDHEN, CDR2 SYDVKM. The CDR3 length is 13 residues. The CDR3 protein is CASSLDGGHGYTF. The CDR3 nucleotides are TGTGCCAGCAGTTTGGATGGGGGCCATGGCTACACCTTC.

There are a few counts of this clonotype. This chain connects TRBV29-1 to TRBJ2-5; the match to TRBD2 covers 8 bases. The CDR3 length is 15 residues. The J segment lost 6 bases and the V segment lost 0 bases, leaving 9 bases of the junction unmatched. Germline CDR1 and CDR2: SQVTM and ANQGSEA. The CDR3 loop is CSVEDVTGGPQTQYF. DNA of the CDR3: TGCAGCGTTGAAGATGTAACGGGGGGGCCGCAGACCCAGTACTTC.

This clonotype has at least ten counts. Written as DNA, the CDR3 is TGCGCCAGCAGCTTAAACACGAGAGGGGAAGCTTTCTTT. It yields the protein CASSLNTRGEAFF. The rearrangement uses TRBV5-1 and TRBJ1-1; unclear D gene. Germline CDR1 SGHRS, CDR2 YFSETQ. Deletions cut 2 bases from V and 8 bases from J, with 13 bases between. The CDR3 runs 13 residues.

This clonotype was picked up a small number of times. The genes are TRBV7-9 and TRBJ1-2; D uncertain. Trimming stripped 1 base from V and 0 bases from J, with 15 bases between. Germline lookup yields CDR1 SEHNR and CDR2 FQNEAQ (reference sequence). The CDR3 is 17 residues long. The CDR3 DNA reads TGTGCCAGCAGCTTAGGTTTCCCCGACCGAGCTAACTATGGCTACACCTTC. Translating it yields CASSLGFPDRANYGYTF.

This clonotype came up a few times. At one end, the junction sequence differs from germline, possibly due to a read error. The chain links TRBV11-2 to TRBJ2-1, with 12 bases matching TRBD2. Germline V gene sequence: CDR1 SGHAT, CDR2 FQNNGV. The CDR3 spans 15 residues. The CDR3 sequence: CASSPSGRAADEQFF. DNA for the CDR3: TGCGCCAGCAGCCCTAGCGGGAGGGCCGCGGATGAGCAGTTCTTC.

This clonotype was counted only a few times. The genes are TRBV12-3 or TRBV12-4 and TRBJ1-2; D uncertain. The CDR3 runs to 15 residues. Between the trimmed V and J ends, which lost 1 base and 5 bases, there was a span of 14 bases. CDR3 bases: TGTGCCAGCAGTTTAGGGGAGGGCCCCTTTTATGGCTACACCTTC. As protein: CASSLGEGPFYGYTF.

Comments on this clonotype: In this CDR3 the conserved last residue, phenylalanine or tryptophan, is missing, so a read error is likely. The chain couples TRBV12-3 or TRBV12-4 to TRBJ2-5; 10 positions match TRBD2. The CDR3 covers 15 residues. V was pared by 5 bases and J by 2 bases, with 5 bases of the junction left unmatched. CDR3 nucleotides: TGTGCCAGCAGTGGATTAGCGGGAGGACAAGAGACCCAGTACTCC. Its protein product is CASSGLAGGQETQYS.

In this sample, this clonotype turned up a few times. This may arise from a read error, as a much more abundant clone is one base away. The chain has TRBV7-8 and TRBJ2-2, with D possibly TRBD2 on 5 matching bases. Germline CDR1 and CDR2: SGHVS and FQNEAQ. CDR3 length: 14 amino acids. In DNA, the CDR3 is TGTGCCAGCAGCTTATTGGCGAACACCGGGGAGCTGCTTTTT. Amino acids: CASSLLANTGELLF.

This clonotype was recorded at least ten times. The chain joins TRBV28 to TRBJ2-1; D may be TRBD2 (5 bases). The CDR3 loop spans 12 amino acids. Germline CDR1 is MDHEN and CDR2 is SYDVKM. This chain's CDR3 is CASAGLNNEQFF. CDR3 nucleotide sequence: TGTGCAAGCGCAGGACTCAACAATGAGCAGTTCTTC. Combining the CDR3 with reference TRBV28 and TRBJ2-1 gives the whole variable domain DVKVTQSSRYLVKRTGEKVFLECVQDMDHENMFWYRQDPGLGLRLIYFSYDVKMKEKGDIPEGYSVSREKKERFSLILESASTNQTSMYLCASAGLNNEQFFGPGTRLTVL.

This clonotype was recorded many times. This sequence joins TRBV4-2 and TRBJ2-3; D ambiguous. Per the germline V gene, CDR1 is LGHNA and CDR2 is YNFKEQ. The germline V and J ends were trimmed by 0 bases and 6 bases, with 10 bases remaining between them. The CDR3 is made up of 14 amino acids. CDR3 bases: TGTGCCAGCAGCCAAGATAACACCATGGATACGCAGTATTTT. Its protein product is CASSQDNTMDTQYF.

This clonotype has ten or more counts. V gene TRBV19 combines with J gene TRBJ2-2; D unresolved. This CDR3 spans 13 amino acids. V lost 7 bases and J lost 6, with 12 bases in between. Germline V gene lookup returns CDR1 LNHDA and CDR2 SQIVND (reference sequence). The CDR3 region has the DNA TGTGCCAGTACTGGTTGGACCCCCGGGGAGCTGTTTTTT. Residues: CASTGWTPGELFF.